The present entry profiles one T cell receptor beta chain with its context. What it binds is not known. The investigators split CD4+ cells into a CD45RA+ naive subset and a CD45RA-negative memory subset. This sample is part of a study of shared clonotypes between healthy human individuals. Whole-study findings and limits: Among non-shared clonotypes, generation probabilities were lower than among those shared by all four donors. Some naive CD4 clonotypes, around 5%, turned up in common across several donors. A generally larger estimated richness was seen in naive subsets than in memory subsets.

The germline V gene has CDR1 MNHEY and CDR2 SVGAGI. V was clipped by 8 bases and J by 2 bases; unmatched bases: 10. The CDR3 sequence is 15 residues long. Using immunoSEQ multiplex PCR, the repertoire was profiled, and TCRdb retains in-frame clones only, with some absent. The profile shows roughly 500,000 clones, roughly 95% of them singletons. This chain uses TRBV6-5 with TRBJ2-5; 8 nucleotides agree with TRBD1. The TCR sequence derives from a woman aged 25 to 45 in good health. Sequenced sample: naive CD4+ T cells sorted from blood. The subset was: CD45RA+ positively selected. The chain's CDR3 is CASGLGQGEQETQYF. CDR3 nucleotides: TGTGCCAGCGGTCTCGGACAGGGAGAGCAAGAGACCCAGTACTTC.